Listed here are 26 T cell receptor beta chains from one sample, sequenced in a study of T cells in Graves' hyperthyroidism and ophthalmopathy. Amplification of TCR beta CDR3 regions used RNA as the template. The primer set for the first-round RT-PCR of the TCR CDR3 was HTBI. TCRdb re-analysed the multiplex PCR reads in MiXCR, keeping a single row per CDR3 protein. Here the sample spans 400,000 to 500,000 distinct CDR3 sequences, 12% to 15% being singletons. Sequenced input: blood. Source of these receptors: a woman between 18 and 29 years old with Graves' hyperthyroidism.

Regarding this clonotype: A much larger clonotype is one base distant, so this may be a read error. The chain employs TRBV5-5 and TRBJ2-1; D is undetermined. The V end lost 0 bases, the J end lost 9 bases, and 13 bases lay between the germline ends. Germline lookup yields CDR1 SGHKS and CDR2 YYEKEE (reference sequence). The CDR3 totals 14 residues. The CDR3 sequence is CASSLEEAGSEQFF. The CDR3 nucleotides are TGTGCCAGCAGCTTGGAAGAGGCTGGGTCTGAGCAGTTCTTC.

This sequence joins TRBV5-6 and TRBJ2-7; no firm D call. Germline V gene data show CDR1 as SGHDT and CDR2 as YYEEEE. V was clipped by 1 base and J by 0 bases, with 5 bases between them. This CDR3 is 13 amino acids long. CDR3 protein: CASSLPTSYEQYF. In nucleotides, the CDR3 is TGTGCCAGCAGCTTGCCAACCTCCTACGAGCAGTACTTC.

The genes are TRBV25-1 and TRBJ1-2; possibly TRBD1 for D (5 bases). Germline V gene sequence: CDR1 MGHDK, CDR2 SYGVNS. CDR3 length: 13 residues. V was cut by 2 bases and J by 4 bases, with 8 bases left in between. CDR3 sequence: CASSEHGGYGYTF. CDR3 DNA: TGTGCCAGCAGTGAACATGGGGGCTATGGCTACACCTTC.

This clonotype appeared many times. The rearrangement joins TRBV5-1 to TRBJ2-1; tentatively, D is TRBD2 (6 bases). Germline-derived CDR1 and CDR2 are SGHRS and YFSETQ. The CDR3 length is 15 residues. Trimming stripped 0 bases from V and 1 base from J, with 8 bases between. The CDR3 DNA reads TGCGCCAGCAGCTTGGGGGACTTTTCCTACAATGAGCAGTTCTTC. Amino acid sequence: CASSLGDFSYNEQFF.

This chain uses TRBV5-1 with TRBJ2-3, with D uncertain. Trimming stripped 4 bases from V and 8 bases from J, with 11 bases between. The CDR3 runs to 12 residues. The germline gives CDR1 SGHRS, CDR2 YFSETQ. CDR3 nucleotides: TGCGCCAGCAGCCTTTACCCGGGTACGCAGTATTTT. It encodes CASSLYPGTQYF.

This clonotype was found many times. The rearrangement joins TRBV28 to TRBJ1-1; unclear D gene. Germline V CDR1 and CDR2: MDHEN, SYDVKM. This CDR3 spans 15 amino acids. The germline V and J ends were trimmed by 0 bases and 4 bases, with 12 bases remaining between them. In DNA, the CDR3 is TGTGCCAGCAGTTTATGGACCGTTGGTGGCACTGAAGCTTTCTTT. Its protein product is CASSLWTVGGTEAFF.

This clonotype was seen ten or more times. V gene TRBV5-8 combines with J gene TRBJ2-5; maybe TRBD1 (5 bases). Germline CDR1 is SGHTS and CDR2 is YDEGEE. Trimming removed 0 bases at V and 4 bases at J, with 13 bases between. The CDR3 extends over 15 amino acids. The CDR3 reads CASSLDQGRGETQYF. For the CDR3, the DNA is TGTGCCAGCAGCTTGGATCAGGGAAGGGGAGAGACCCAGTACTTC.

V usage is TRBV12-3 or TRBV12-4 and J usage is TRBJ2-2, with 14 bases matching TRBD2. The CDR3 is 16 amino acids. The J segment lost 6 bases and the V segment lost 6 bases, leaving 6 bases of the junction unmatched. The CDR3 sequence is CASSYGTSGRPGELFF. Here the CDR3 DNA reads TGTGCCAGCAGCTATGGGACTAGCGGGAGACCCGGGGAGCTGTTTTTT.

This clonotype has at least ten counts. The chain combines TRBV7-3 with TRBJ2-3; D might be TRBD2 (5 bases). The ends were cut back, 2 bases at V and 0 bases at J, with 9 bases in the middle. CDR3 length: 15 residues. Germline CDR1 reads SGHTA; CDR2 reads FQGTGA. This CDR3 reads CASSLSGLSTDTQYF. CDR3 DNA: TGTGCCAGCAGCTTATCTGGACTTAGCACAGATACGCAGTATTTT.

This clonotype was observed a handful of times. The chain carries TRBV28 and TRBJ2-7; D not certain. The CDR3 extends over 14 amino acids. Trimming cost V 1 base and J 1 base, with 8 bases left between them. Germline CDR1 is MDHEN and CDR2 is SYDVKM. The CDR3 DNA is TGTGCCAGCAGTTTATTTCACAGATCCTACGAGCAGTACTTC. This translates into CASSLFHRSYEQYF.

The chain combines TRBV2 with TRBJ2-1; TRBD1 matches 7 bases. This CDR3 region has 12 residues. With V trimmed by 9 bases and J by 7 bases, 6 bases remained unmatched. From germline, CDR1 is SNHLY and CDR2 FYNNEI. CDR3 DNA: TGTGCCAGTTCGACAGGGCTTAATGAGCAGTTCTTC. It codes for CASSTGLNEQFF.

This clonotype has at least ten counts. This chain links TRBV30 with TRBJ2-5; TRBD2 agrees at 12 bases. The CDR3 runs to 16 residues. CDR1 GTSNPN and CDR2 SVGIG come from the germline V gene (reference sequence). The V segment lost 1 base and the J segment 1 base; nucleotides outside the gene matches: 4. CDR3 nucleotides: TGTGCCTGGAGTGGCGGACTAGCGGGACCCCAAGAGACCCAGTACTTC. This sequence encodes CAWSGGLAGPQETQYF.

Many counts were recorded for this clonotype. This chain uses TRBV7-3 with TRBJ2-5, with no clear D. The CDR3 spans 13 residues. Deletions cut 1 base from V and 2 bases from J, with 5 bases between. Germline CDR1 SGHTA, CDR2 FQGTGA. The CDR3 bases are TGTGCCAGCAGCTTAATACCACAAGAGACCCAGTACTTC. Its protein product is CASSLIPQETQYF.

This clonotype was seen more than once but under ten times. This chain links TRBV7-3 with TRBJ2-2; 8 nucleotides line up with TRBD2. Germline V gives CDR1 SGHTA, CDR2 FQGTGA. CDR3 length: 13 amino acids. J lost 9 bases, V lost 4 bases, and 4 bases had no gene match. The CDR3 nucleotides read TGTGCCAGCAGCTCAATTAGCGGGAGGGAGCTGTTTTTT. Translated: CASSSISGRELFF.

This clonotype was counted only a few times. J is TRBJ1-5 and V is TRBV7-6; a possible D gene is TRBD1 (5 bases). V gave up 5 bases and J gave up 8 bases, with 13 bases separating them. Germline assignment: CDR1 SGHVS and CDR2 FNYEAQ. The CDR3 is made up of 13 amino acids. The chain's CDR3 is CASSQGPSEPQHF. CDR3 nucleotides: TGTGCCAGCAGCCAGGGACCCTCAGAGCCCCAGCATTTT.

The genes are TRBV28 and TRBJ1-6; D ambiguous. V shed 7 bases and J shed 7 bases, with 11 bases lying between them. The CDR3 totals 13 residues. The germline V gene has CDR1 MDHEN and CDR2 SYDVKM. CDR3 in DNA: TGTGCCAGCAATTTCTTTAAGAATTCACCCCTCCACTTT. Protein sequence: CASNFFKNSPLHF.

This clonotype was detected ten times or more. The V and J genes are TRBV2 and TRBJ2-5; the D gene is possibly TRBD2 (5 bases). Germline loops: CDR1 SNHLY, CDR2 FYNNEI. The CDR3 is 14 residues long. Between the trimmed V and J ends, which lost 2 bases and 5 bases, there was a span of 12 bases. For the CDR3, the DNA is TGTGCCAGCAGTGAACAAGGCGGGCCCGAGACCCAGTACTTC. Translation: CASSEQGGPETQYF.

This clonotype was seen many times. The chain recombines TRBV28 with TRBJ2-1; 10 bases agree with TRBD1. Germline assignment: CDR1 MDHEN and CDR2 SYDVKM. V lost 6 bases to trimming and J lost 0 bases; unmatched junction nucleotides: 8. The CDR3 loop spans 17 amino acids. The CDR3 DNA sequence: TGTGCCAGCAGGGGACAGGGGCATCTGAGCTCCTACAATGAGCAGTTCTTC. Translating it yields CASRGQGHLSSYNEQFF.

Many counts were recorded for this clonotype. The chain carries TRBV2 and TRBJ1-1; perhaps TRBD1 as D (5 bases). Per germline, CDR1 SNHLY and CDR2 FYNNEI. The CDR3 extends over 13 amino acids. Trimming removed 3 bases at V and 10 bases at J, with 15 bases between. The CDR3 loop is CASSEREGMRAFF. DNA for the CDR3: TGTGCCAGCAGTGAGAGGGAGGGGATGAGAGCTTTCTTT.

The rearrangement uses TRBV3-1 and TRBJ1-5; no firm D call. This CDR3 has 14 residues. Trimming stripped 1 base from V and 4 bases from J, with 8 bases between. From germline, CDR1 is LGHDT and CDR2 YNNKEL (reference sequence). CDR3 in amino acids: CASSQGPGNQPQHF. CDR3 bases: TGTGCCAGCAGCCAAGGGCCTGGGAATCAGCCCCAGCATTTT.

At least ten counts were recorded for this clonotype. The chain employs TRBV20-1 and TRBJ1-2; D perhaps matches TRBD1 (5 bases). CDR3 length: 16 residues. CDR1 DFQATT and CDR2 SNEGSKA come from the germline V gene (reference sequence). V was pared by 0 bases and J by 4 bases, with 18 bases between. The CDR3 DNA sequence: TGCAGTGCTAGAGACCCCCAGGGCGGCTCCTTCTATGGCTACACCTTC. The encoded protein is CSARDPQGGSFYGYTF.

This clonotype has ten or more counts. This chain uses TRBV28 with TRBJ1-1, with a tentative D call TRBD1 (5 bases). V was clipped by 4 bases and J by 5 bases, with 11 bases between them. CDR1 and CDR2 from the germline V gene are MDHEN and SYDVKM. This CDR3 is built from 13 residues. The DNA for the CDR3 is TGTGCCAGCAGTTGGCACAGGAATACTGAAGCTTTCTTT. Translating gives CASSWHRNTEAFF.

CDR3 nucleotide sequence: TGTGCCAGCGTTATTACCGGGACTAGCGGGAGTGGGGATACGCAGTATTTT. It yields the protein CASVITGTSGSGDTQYF. This sequence joins TRBV28 and TRBJ2-3; TRBD2 aligns across 14 bases. V gave up 8 bases and J gave up 6 bases; unmatched junction bases: 13. CDR1 and CDR2 from the germline V gene are MDHEN and SYDVKM. The CDR3 length is 17 residues.

This clonotype was counted ten times or more. The V and J genes are TRBV3-1 and TRBJ1-2; D possibly corresponds to TRBD1 (6 bases). Deletions cut 2 bases from V and 8 bases from J, with 12 bases between. The CDR3 covers 13 residues. Looked up from germline, CDR1 is LGHDT and CDR2 is YNNKEL (reference sequence). The DNA for the CDR3 is TGTGCCAGCAGCCAACGACAGGACGGGGGCTACACCTTC. This gives the protein CASSQRQDGGYTF. Variable domain in full (rest from reference TRBV3-1 and TRBJ1-2): DTAVSQTPKYLVTQMGNDKSIKCEQNLGHDTMYWYKQDSKKFLKIMFSYNNKELIINETVPNRFSPKSPDKAHLNLHINSLELGDSAVYFCASSQRQDGGYTFGSGTRLTVV.

This clonotype was seen ten or more times. The chain couples TRBV10-3 to TRBJ2-7; D possibly uses TRBD1 or TRBD2 (6 bases each). Trimming cost V 10 bases and J 4 bases, with 20 bases left between them. This CDR3 has 14 residues. The germline gives CDR1 ENHRY, CDR2 SYGVKD. The CDR3 spells CATLYGVGGYEQYF. For the CDR3, the DNA is TGTGCCACCCTATATGGGGTAGGGGGGTACGAGCAGTACTTC.

About this clonotype: A clone one base away is much larger, so this may be a read error. The CDR3 DNA reads as TGTGCCATCAGTGAGTTTCCAACTAATGAAAAACTGTTTTTT. Its protein product is CAISEFPTNEKLFF. The chain couples TRBV10-3 to TRBJ1-4; D gene ambiguous. V was shortened by 1 base and J by 0 bases, with 3 bases between the two germline ends. Germline lookup yields CDR1 ENHRY and CDR2 SYGVKD. This CDR3 has 14 amino acids.